These T cell receptor beta chains were read from a single sample in a study of cytomegalovirus exposure and HLA in healthy donors. Profiled with immunoSEQ multiplex PCR; TCRdb holds only in-frame clones, not every one. The sample shows 130,000 or so clones, more than 60% of them seen only once. Sequencing input: PBMCs. The source of these receptors is a woman aged 18-35 years in good health and CMV-seronegative. The CDR3 runs from the conserved cysteine through the conserved F or W. D genes are given only for firm matches. Clone size, where shown, is once, few, many, or a class for clones that have expanded.

clone_size | d_call | j_call | v_call | cdr3_nt | cdr3_aa
NA | NA | TRBJ2-6 | TRBV18 | TGTGCCAGCTCACCACCGGGACACCCCTCTGGGGCCAACGTCCTGACTTTC | CASSPPGHPSGANVLTF
NA | NA | TRBJ2-1 | TRBV7-9 | TGTGCCAGCAGCGGAAAGGTAGCCAATGAGCAGTTCTTC | CASSGKVANEQFF
NA | NA | TRBJ2-1 | TRBV27 | TGTGCCAGCAGTTTAAGAGGGCGGAGCTCCTACAATGAGCAGTTCTTC | CASSLRGRSSYNEQFF
NA | TRBD2 | TRBJ2-3 | TRBV29-1 | TGCAGCGTCGAGGGACTAGCGGGAGGCACAGATACGCAGTATTTT | CSVEGLAGGTDTQYF
NA | NA | TRBJ1-2 | TRBV7-2 | TGTGCCAGCAGCTTTGGTCAGTTCCCTAACTATGGCTACACCTTC | CASSFGQFPNYGYTF
NA | NA | TRBJ2-2 | TRBV6-6 | TGTGCCAGCAGTTACTCTCAGGAGACTAGAGGGGAGCTGTTTTTT | CASSYSQETRGELFF
NA | NA | TRBJ2-7 | TRBV30 | TGTGCCTGGCAGCGGCTCAGCGGCTACGAGCAGTACTTC | CAWQRLSGYEQYF
few | NA | TRBJ1-1 | TRBV4-2 | TGTGCCAGCAGCCAAGAGCAGGGAGCGGGTGAAGCTTTCTTT | CASSQEQGAGEAFF
NA | NA | TRBJ2-1 | TRBV19 | TGTGCCAGTAGTAAAACGGGACTGCTCAATGAGCAGTTCTTC | CASSKTGLLNEQFF
once | NA | TRBJ2-5 | TRBV4-1 | TGCGCCAGCAGCCAAGATAGCTGGACTCCAGAGACCCAGTACTTC | CASSQDSWTPETQYF
NA | NA | TRBJ2-7 | TRBV5-1 | TGCGCCAGCAGCTTGGGACAGGTCTACGAGCAGTACTTC | CASSLGQVYEQYF
NA | NA | TRBJ2-7 | TRBV29-1 | TGCAGCGTTGAAGATCGCGGAGGGAGCTCCTACGAGCAGTACTTC | CSVEDRGGSSYEQYF
NA | NA | TRBJ2-5 | TRBV2 | TGTGCCAGCTCAGGATTAGCGGGACAGGAGACCCAGTACTTC | CASSGLAGQETQYF
once | TRBD1 | TRBJ1-2 | TRBV4-1 | TGCGCCAGCAGCCAAGATAAGGGACAGGGGCCCTATGGCTACACCTTC | CASSQDKGQGPYGYTF